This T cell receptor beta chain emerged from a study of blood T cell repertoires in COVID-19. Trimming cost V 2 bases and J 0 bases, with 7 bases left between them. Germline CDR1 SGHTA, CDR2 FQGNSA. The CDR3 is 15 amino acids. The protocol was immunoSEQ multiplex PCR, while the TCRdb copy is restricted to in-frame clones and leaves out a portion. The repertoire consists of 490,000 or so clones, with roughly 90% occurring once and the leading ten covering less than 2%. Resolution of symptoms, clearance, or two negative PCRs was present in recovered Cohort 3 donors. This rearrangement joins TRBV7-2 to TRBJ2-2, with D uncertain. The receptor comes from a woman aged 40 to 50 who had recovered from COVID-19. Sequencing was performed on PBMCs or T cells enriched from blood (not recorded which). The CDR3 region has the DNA TGTGCCAGCAGCTTAATCGCAGCGAACACCGGGGAGCTGTTTTTT. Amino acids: CASSLIAANTGELFF.